The sequence of this T cell receptor beta chain was determined in a study of blood T cells in healthy people across ages. Study conclusions and caveats: Diversity estimates drawn from one million T cells were deemed underestimates. Long-lived and aged donors differed, with more naive CD4+ cells and higher diversity in the long-lived.

Germline V CDR1 and CDR2: DFQATT, SNEGSKA (reference sequence). The CDR3 length is 13 residues. With 6 bases removed from V and 2 bases from J, the gap between germline ends came to 14 bases. A word on this clonotype: Its antigen is undetermined.

A second about 7 to 12 cycle PCR used barcoded and J-beta primers. TCRdb called the 5' RACE reads again in MiXCR, with one record for every CDR3 protein. Found here are 1,800,000 or so distinct CDR3 sequences, about two fifths of them singletons; the top ten hold more than 20%. The rearrangement uses TRBV20-1 and TRBJ2-7; D remains ambiguous. This receptor was obtained from a human donor in good health. The sample taken for sequencing was blood. CDR3 region: CSAKDAPTYEQYF. The DNA of the CDR3 is TGCAGTGCCAAAGACGCCCCAACCTACGAGCAGTACTTC.